These 30 T cell receptor beta chains originate from one sample sequenced in a study of patients and donors after allogeneic stem cell transplantation. MiXCR, run by TCRdb on the RT-PCR reads, gives a single entry per CDR3 protein. The table has about 160,000 distinct CDR3 sequences, about 24% seen once. The sequenced material came from blood, either unsorted or a sorted T cell fraction (not recorded which). The receptors originated from a human donor who was either an allogeneic HSCT recipient or a stem cell or donor lymphocyte infusion donor (not recorded which). It is not recorded whose cells these are; they may come from a transplant donor.

For this clonotype: The CDR3 does not close with the conserved phenylalanine or tryptophan, likely indicating a read error. This rearrangement joins TRBV7-8 to TRBJ1-5, with TRBD1 matching 7 bases. The CDR3 extends over 15 amino acids. Germline assignment: CDR1 SGHVS and CDR2 FQNEAQ. The V segment lost 3 bases and the J segment 4 bases; nucleotides outside the gene matches: 6. CDR3 bases: TGTGCCAGCAGCTTGTCGACAGGGCCTAATCAGCCCCAGCATTTG. It is translated as CASSLSTGPNQPQHL.

V usage is TRBV12-3 or TRBV12-4 and J usage is TRBJ2-1, with a weak D call TRBD2 (7 bases). The CDR3 contains 14 residues. V was trimmed by 6 bases and J by 9 bases, leaving 18 bases between them. DNA for the CDR3: TGTGCCAGCAGCCCTACCGGGGGGCAGGGTGAGCAGTTCTTC. Encoded protein: CASSPTGGQGEQFF.

This chain joins TRBV6-1 and TRBJ1-5; D is unclear. V was clipped by 7 bases and J by 0 bases, with 19 bases between them. Germline V CDR1 and CDR2: MNHNS, SASEGT. CDR3 length: 17 amino acids. The DNA for the CDR3 is TGTGCCAGCACCATGAGGGTGGCAGAGTATAGCAATCAGCCCCAGCATTTT. Translating gives CASTMRVAEYSNQPQHF.

V usage is TRBV12-3 or TRBV12-4 and J usage is TRBJ1-1; TRBD1 might be the D (5 bases). Trimming took 5 bases from V and 2 from J, leaving 12 bases between them. The CDR3 runs 14 residues. CDR3 region: CASSGGSVNTEAFF. DNA for the CDR3: TGTGCCAGCAGTGGGGGGTCCGTCAACACTGAAGCTTTCTTT.

The chain links TRBV12-3 or TRBV12-4 to TRBJ1-1; D is undetermined. There are 13 residues in the CDR3. V lost 1 base, J lost 9 bases, and 12 bases lay in between. The CDR3 nucleotides are TGTGCCAGCAGTTTAGGCGACGGTACTCAAGCTTTCTTT. It specifies CASSLGDGTQAFF.

V and J are TRBV14 and TRBJ2-1; D gene uncertain. Trimming took off 1 base at V and 1 base at J, with 8 bases between the two ends. Looked up from germline, CDR1 is SGHDN and CDR2 is FVKESK. This CDR3 contains 15 residues. CDR3 sequence: CASSQAISSYNEQFF. CDR3 nucleotides: TGTGCCAGCAGCCAAGCAATCAGTTCCTACAATGAGCAGTTCTTC.

The rearrangement uses TRBV5-6 and TRBJ2-1, with unresolved D. Trimming took 0 bases from V and 4 from J, leaving 14 bases between them. This CDR3 is built from 16 residues. From germline, CDR1 is SGHDT and CDR2 YYEEEE. CDR3: CASSLGGTLLYNEQFF. In nucleotides, the CDR3 is TGTGCCAGCAGCTTGGGGGGTACCCTCCTTTACAATGAGCAGTTCTTC.

V gene TRBV10-3 combines with J gene TRBJ1-2; the D gene is possibly TRBD1 (6 bases). V dropped 3 bases and J dropped 7 bases, with 21 bases sitting between them. The CDR3 totals 16 residues. Per the germline V gene, CDR1 is ENHRY and CDR2 is SYGVKD. CDR3 residues: CAISDTPPGHDGGYTF. The CDR3 region has the DNA TGTGCCATCAGTGATACCCCTCCGGGACACGATGGTGGCTACACCTTC.

The chain couples TRBV6-6 to TRBJ2-5; the D gene could be TRBD1 or TRBD2 (6 bases each). The CDR3 loop spans 17 amino acids. The germline V gene has CDR1 MNHNY and CDR2 SVGAGI (reference sequence). The ends were cut back, 6 bases at V and 4 bases at J, with 24 bases in the middle. DNA for the CDR3: TGTGCCAGCAGAGGGGGGATCATACAGGGTCAACGAGAGACCCAGTACTTC. Protein: CASRGGIIQGQRETQYF.

Ten or more counts support this clonotype. This rearrangement joins TRBV20-1 to TRBJ1-4, with D perhaps matching TRBD1 (6 bases). The CDR3 length is 14 residues. V lost 6 bases and J 3 bases, leaving 14 bases between the germline ends. Germline V CDR1 and CDR2: DFQATT, SNEGSKA (reference sequence). CDR3 amino acids: CSAEQGSANEKLFF. The CDR3 DNA is TGCAGTGCGGAACAGGGCTCAGCTAATGAAAAACTGTTTTTT.

CDR3 sequence (DNA): TGTGCCAGCAGTGCCGGGACAGGGTTGAGGGATGAGCAGTTCTTC. Translating gives CASSAGTGLRDEQFF. The chain joins TRBV12-3 or TRBV12-4 to TRBJ2-1, with 9 bases matching TRBD1. The CDR3 length is 15 residues. The junction had 10 bases not matched to a gene; V was cut back by 5 bases and J by 8 bases.

This chain uses TRBV6-6 with TRBJ1-1; a weak D match, TRBD1 (5 bases). The CDR3 has 17 amino acids. Germline-derived CDR1 and CDR2 are MNHNY and SVGAGI (reference sequence). V was clipped by 4 bases and J by 1 base, with 19 bases between them. CDR3 sequence (DNA): TGTGCCAGCAGTTCGCTTGCTAGGCCAGGGAAGAACACTGAAGCTTTCTTT. It specifies CASSSLARPGKNTEAFF.

The rearrangement links TRBV4-1 to TRBJ2-3; D perhaps matches TRBD2 (6 bases). Trimming removed 4 bases at V and 1 base at J, with 15 bases between. CDR3 length equals 16 residues. Per the germline V gene, CDR1 is MGHRA and CDR2 is YSYEKL. The CDR3 loop is CASSRKTSLGTDTQYF. DNA for the CDR3: TGCGCCAGCAGCCGTAAGACTAGTCTAGGCACAGATACGCAGTATTTT.

This clonotype was counted between two and nine times. The chain couples TRBV7-2 to TRBJ2-1; perhaps TRBD1 as D (5 bases). Germline CDR1 and CDR2: SGHTA and FQGNSA. Trimming stripped 0 bases from V and 10 bases from J, with 13 bases between. This CDR3 has 14 amino acids. CDR3: CASSLAFTGTEQFF. The CDR3 DNA reads as TGTGCCAGCAGCTTAGCGTTCACAGGTACCGAGCAGTTCTTC.

The V call is TRBV24-1, the J call TRBJ2-1; 8 bases line up with TRBD1. CDR1 KGHDR and CDR2 SFDVKD come from the germline V gene. The V and J ends lost 2 bases and 5 bases, in that order; junction bases with no gene match: 7. There are 16 residues in the CDR3. The CDR3 nucleotides are TGTGCCACCAGTGATTCCCCCGGGACAGGACACAATGAGCAGTTCTTC. Translated: CATSDSPGTGHNEQFF.

This chain connects TRBV7-9 to TRBJ2-1; 9 nucleotides line up with TRBD2. Trimming took 1 base from V and 3 from J; bases not matched to a gene: 7. The CDR3 is 17 amino acids. The germline V gene has CDR1 SEHNR and CDR2 FQNEAQ (reference sequence). The CDR3 here is CASSLGLAANLYNEQFF. In DNA, the CDR3 is TGTGCCAGCAGCTTAGGACTAGCGGCCAACCTCTACAATGAGCAGTTCTTC.

This clonotype was counted once. The V call is TRBV12-3 or TRBV12-4, the J call TRBJ2-5; no firm D call. This CDR3 has 13 amino acids. Trimming removed 5 bases from V and 5 bases from J, with 12 bases in between. The CDR3 region has the DNA TGTGCCAGCAGTCCCCGGTCACATGAGACCCAGTACTTC. Translating it yields CASSPRSHETQYF.

The CDR3 reads CASSFGRQGTRTNEKLFF. Here the CDR3 DNA reads TGTGCCAGCAGTTTTGGCAGACAGGGAACACGAACTAATGAAAAACTGTTTTTT. The gene calls are TRBV27 and TRBJ1-4, with TRBD1 matching 7 bases. The CDR3 spans 18 residues. CDR1 and CDR2 from the germline V gene are MNHEY and SMNVEV (reference sequence). With V trimmed by 3 bases and J by 1 base, 11 bases remained unmatched.

The chain carries TRBV20-1 and TRBJ2-4; possibly TRBD1 for D (6 bases). Trimming removed 3 bases from V and 3 bases from J, with 18 bases in between. Per the germline V gene, CDR1 is DFQATT and CDR2 is SNEGSKA (reference sequence). The CDR3 runs 16 residues. This CDR3 is CSASHSQGHGKNIQYF. Written as DNA, the CDR3 is TGCAGTGCTAGTCACAGTCAGGGGCATGGCAAAAACATTCAGTACTTC.

This clonotype was counted only a few times. V usage is TRBV18 and J usage is TRBJ1-2, with D tentatively TRBD1 (5 bases). Between the trimmed V and J ends, which lost 2 bases and 6 bases, there was a span of 13 bases. This CDR3 region has 14 residues. The germline CDR1 and CDR2 sequences are KGHSH and LQKENI. The CDR3: CASSPGHPLDGYTF. The CDR3 DNA is TGTGCCAGCTCACCAGGACATCCTCTTGATGGCTACACCTTC.

The rearrangement links TRBV7-9 to TRBJ2-1; D might be TRBD1 (6 bases). The CDR3 sequence is 13 residues long. V lost 5 bases and J 8 bases, leaving 13 bases between the germline ends. Germline-derived CDR1 and CDR2 are SEHNR and FQNEAQ (reference sequence). The CDR3 reads CASSKRQVHEQFF. The CDR3 bases are TGTGCCAGCAGCAAGAGACAGGTTCATGAGCAGTTCTTC.

J is TRBJ1-2 and V is TRBV5-1, with a possible D match to TRBD1 (5 bases). Germline V gene lookup returns CDR1 SGHRS and CDR2 YFSETQ. The CDR3 covers 13 residues. The V end lost 4 bases, the J end lost 5 bases, and 12 bases lay between the germline ends. This CDR3 is CASSARDGYGYTF. DNA for the CDR3: TGCGCCAGCAGCGCACGGGACGGATATGGCTACACCTTC.

The chain joins TRBV20-1 to TRBJ2-2; a possible D gene is TRBD2 (6 bases). The germline V gene encodes CDR1 DFQATT and CDR2 SNEGSKA (reference sequence). The CDR3 consists of 15 residues. V lost 1 base and J 2 bases, leaving 11 bases between the germline ends. This CDR3 reads CSARGGTPNTGELFF. The CDR3 nucleotides read TGCAGTGCTAGAGGGGGGACTCCCAACACCGGGGAGCTGTTTTTT.

This clonotype was seen only a few times. The rearrangement uses TRBV5-1 and TRBJ2-5; no firm D call. The ends were cut back, 0 bases at V and 7 bases at J, with 13 bases in the middle. The CDR3 runs to 14 residues. The germline V gene encodes CDR1 SGHRS and CDR2 YFSETQ. CDR3 sequence reads: CASSLGSSLGTQYF. In DNA form, the CDR3 reads TGCGCCAGCAGCTTGGGATCCAGCTTGGGGACCCAGTACTTC.

Only a few counts were recorded for this clonotype. The chain links TRBV5-1 to TRBJ2-2; no clear D gene. This CDR3 region has 20 residues. Trimming pared 3 bases from V and 1 base from J, leaving 25 bases between. Germline CDR1 reads SGHRS; CDR2 reads YFSETQ. The CDR3 coding sequence is TGCGCCAGCAGCTGCTCGCCTAACTGGCATCTGAGAGAGAACACCGGGGAGCTGTTTTTT. Amino acid sequence: CASSCSPNWHLRENTGELFF.

This clonotype has a handful of counts. This rearrangement joins TRBV12-3 or TRBV12-4 to TRBJ2-2, with 7 positions matching TRBD1. This CDR3 contains 14 residues. With 6 bases clipped from V and 3 bases from J, the junction kept 4 bases outside the gene matches. The CDR3 region is CASRGQVDTGELFF. CDR3 bases: TGTGCCAGCAGAGGACAGGTCGACACCGGGGAGCTGTTTTTT.

This clonotype occurred many times. The chain couples TRBV5-6 to TRBJ1-1; D uncertain. The CDR3 length is 12 residues. Germline CDR1 SGHDT, CDR2 YYEEEE. Trimming pared 2 bases from V and 3 bases from J, leaving 5 bases between. CDR3 residues: CASSLRYTEAFF. The CDR3 DNA reads TGTGCCAGCAGCTTAAGATACACTGAAGCTTTCTTT.

This clonotype came up many times. V gene TRBV6-5 combines with J gene TRBJ1-1; D not resolved. The CDR3 loop spans 17 amino acids. Germline CDR1 MNHEY, CDR2 SVGAGI. Trimming removed 5 bases from V and 1 base from J, with 20 bases in between. The CDR3 region has the DNA TGTGCCAGCAGTCGGGGTCTAACCCCTGCCGAGAACACTGAAGCTTTCTTT. Its protein is CASSRGLTPAENTEAFF.

This clonotype was observed a handful of times. This sequence joins TRBV11-1 and TRBJ1-1; D unresolved. This CDR3 comprises 19 residues. CDR1 SGHAT and CDR2 FQDESV come from the germline V gene (reference sequence). Trimming removed 1 base at V and 1 base at J, with 22 bases between. The CDR3 DNA reads as TGTGCCAGCAGCTTAGGCTCCCTAGGTCCTAAGTGGTGGAACACTGAAGCTTTCTTT. Translation: CASSLGSLGPKWWNTEAFF.

The chain employs TRBV12-5 and TRBJ1-2; D possibly corresponds to TRBD1 (5 bases). The germline V gene has CDR1 LGHNT and CDR2 FRNRAP. This CDR3 has 15 residues. The V gene lost 0 bases and the J gene lost 0 bases, with 8 bases spanning the gap. The CDR3 region has the DNA TGTGCTAGTGGTTTGGTACAGGCTGCTAACTATGGCTACACCTTC. As protein: CASGLVQAANYGYTF.